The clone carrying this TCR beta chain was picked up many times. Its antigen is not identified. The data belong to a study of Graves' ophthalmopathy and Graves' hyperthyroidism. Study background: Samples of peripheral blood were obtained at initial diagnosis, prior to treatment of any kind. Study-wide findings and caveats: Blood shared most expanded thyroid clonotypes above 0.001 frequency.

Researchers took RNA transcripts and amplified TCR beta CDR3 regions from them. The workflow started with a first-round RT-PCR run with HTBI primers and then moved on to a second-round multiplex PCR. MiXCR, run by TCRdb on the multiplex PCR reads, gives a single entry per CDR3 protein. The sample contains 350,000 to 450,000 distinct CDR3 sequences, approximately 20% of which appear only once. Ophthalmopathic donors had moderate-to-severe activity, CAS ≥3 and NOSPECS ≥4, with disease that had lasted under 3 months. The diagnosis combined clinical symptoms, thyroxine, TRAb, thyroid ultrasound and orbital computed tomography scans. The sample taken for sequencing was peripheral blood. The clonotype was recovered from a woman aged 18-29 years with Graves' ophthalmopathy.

The CDR3 nucleotides are TGCGCCAGCAGCTTACGCAGCGGGAGAGGAACCGGGGAGCTGTTTTTT. It encodes CASSLRSGRGTGELFF. The V gene is TRBV5-1, the J gene TRBJ2-2; 8 bases are shared with TRBD2. This CDR3 spans 16 amino acids. V gave up 2 bases and J gave up 5 bases; unmatched junction bases: 8. CDR1 is SGHRS, CDR2 YFSETQ, per germline. The variable domain in full, completed from reference TRBV5-1 and TRBJ2-2, reads KAGVTQTPRYLIKTRGQQVTLSCSPISGHRSVSWYQQTPGQGLQFLFEYFSETQRNKGNFPGRFSGRQFSNSRSEMNVSTLELGDSALYLCASSLRSGRGTGELFFGEGSRLTVL.